The 28 T cell receptor beta chains below all came from one sample that was sequenced in a study of blood T cell repertoires in COVID-19. Some clones are missing from TCRdb's copy, which holds only in-frame ones; the method was immunoSEQ multiplex PCR. The data contain approximately 130,000 clones, 84% of them seen just once; the ten biggest clones take up 9.5% to 15%. The sample was peripheral blood. These receptors originate from a human donor in a cohort sampled during active COVID-19.

The V gene is TRBV12-3 or TRBV12-4, the J gene TRBJ1-1, with 7 nucleotides matching TRBD1. V was clipped by 6 bases and J by 4 bases; unmatched bases: 5. The CDR3 covers 13 residues. The CDR3 coding sequence is TGTGCCAGCAGAAACAGGGGTGTCACTGAAGCTTTCTTT. It is translated as CASRNRGVTEAFF.

This chain uses TRBV19 with TRBJ1-5; 10 bases fit TRBD1. The V and J ends lost 5 bases and 7 bases, in that order; junction bases with no gene match: 2. The CDR3 contains 13 residues. Germline CDR1 is LNHDA and CDR2 is SQIVND (reference sequence). The CDR3 here is CASSGTGAQPQHF. CDR3 nucleotides: TGTGCCAGTAGTGGGACAGGGGCCCAGCCCCAGCATTTT.

The chain links TRBV5-1 to TRBJ2-7, with 7 positions matching TRBD1. The germline V gene encodes CDR1 SGHRS and CDR2 YFSETQ. With 4 bases clipped from V and 4 bases from J, the junction kept 11 bases outside the gene matches. The CDR3 runs 15 residues. This CDR3 is CASSKTGTALYEQYF. The CDR3 DNA reads as TGCGCCAGCAGCAAAACCGGGACAGCCCTGTACGAGCAGTACTTC. The full variable domain, completed using reference TRBV5-1 and TRBJ2-7, is KAGVTQTPRYLIKTRGQQVTLSCSPISGHRSVSWYQQTPGQGLQFLFEYFSETQRNKGNFPGRFSGRQFSNSRSEMNVSTLELGDSALYLCASSKTGTALYEQYFGPGTRLTVT.

This clone showed up many times. This sequence joins TRBV6-6 and TRBJ1-5, with D perhaps matching TRBD1 (5 bases). V shed 5 bases and J shed 2 bases, with 13 bases lying between them. CDR3 size: 15 residues. From germline, CDR1 is MNHNY and CDR2 SVGAGI (reference sequence). This CDR3 is CASSRILGGNQPQHF. CDR3 sequence (DNA): TGTGCCAGCAGTCGAATATTAGGGGGCAATCAGCCCCAGCATTTT.

The V gene is TRBV2, the J gene TRBJ2-7; D may be TRBD1 (6 bases). The CDR3 runs to 15 residues. Trimming removed 4 bases at V and 4 bases at J, with 17 bases between. In germline, CDR1 is SNHLY, CDR2 FYNNEI. CDR3 sequence: CASSVRGRGAYEQYF. In nucleotides, the CDR3 is TGTGCCAGCAGTGTAAGAGGCAGGGGCGCATACGAGCAGTACTTC.

This sequence joins TRBV19 and TRBJ2-7; 8 nucleotides align to TRBD2. V lost 5 bases, J lost 5 bases, and 8 bases stayed unmatched. There are 14 residues in the CDR3. CDR1 is LNHDA, CDR2 SQIVND, per germline (reference sequence). The CDR3 here is CASSSRGGRHEQYF. The CDR3 DNA follows: TGTGCCAGTAGTTCTCGGGGGGGTAGACACGAGCAGTACTTC.

CDR3 bases: TGCGCCAGCAGCCAAGGGAGGACAGCGAATTCACCCCTCCACTTT. This encodes CASSQGRTANSPLHF. The chain recombines TRBV4-1 with TRBJ1-6, with D maybe TRBD1 (6 bases). This CDR3 region has 15 residues. Germline loops: CDR1 MGHRA, CDR2 YSYEKL. Between the trimmed V and J ends, which lost 1 base and 7 bases, there was a span of 11 bases.

The CDR3 here is CASSLTYNEQFF. The CDR3, as DNA: TGTGCCAGCAGCTTGACTTACAATGAGCAGTTCTTC. The V and J genes are TRBV11-3 and TRBJ2-1; no clear D. The CDR3 runs 12 residues. CDR1 is SGHNT, CDR2 YENEEA, per germline. V dropped 3 bases and J dropped 4 bases, with 4 bases sitting between them.

The J gene is TRBJ1-2, the V gene TRBV12-3 or TRBV12-4; D perhaps matches TRBD1 (5 bases). The CDR3 is 13 amino acids. Trimming stripped 3 bases from V and 9 bases from J, with 14 bases between. CDR3 amino acids: CASSFVPGCCYTF. The CDR3 DNA follows: TGTGCCAGCAGTTTTGTTCCAGGGTGTTGCTACACCTTC.

J is TRBJ2-2 and V is TRBV6-6; 14 positions match TRBD2. The CDR3 is made up of 17 amino acids. CDR1 MNHNY and CDR2 SVGAGI come from the germline V gene (reference sequence). The J segment lost 6 bases and the V segment lost 5 bases, leaving 8 bases of the junction unmatched. CDR3 nucleotides: TGTGCCAGCAGTCGCGGGACTAGCGGGGGCGATCCCGGGGAGCTGTTTTTT. Translation gives CASSRGTSGGDPGELFF.

The chain carries TRBV18 and TRBJ2-5; TRBD1 might be the D (5 bases). The CDR3 is made up of 14 amino acids. Germline assignment: CDR1 KGHSH and CDR2 LQKENI. Trimming stripped 1 base from V and 0 bases from J, with 6 bases between. CDR3 bases: TGTGCCAGCTCACCACAGGGGAACCAAGAGACCCAGTACTTC. It is translated as CASSPQGNQETQYF.

This chain's CDR3 is CASSFFAYDYEQFF. In DNA, the CDR3 is TGTGCCAGCAGCTTTTTTGCGTACGACTACGAGCAGTTCTTC. The chain employs TRBV11-1 and TRBJ2-1, with D maybe TRBD2 (5 bases). Germline values: CDR1 SGHAT, CDR2 FQDESV (reference sequence). This CDR3 spans 14 amino acids. Trimming removed 3 bases at V and 10 bases at J, with 16 bases between.

This chain links TRBV25-1 with TRBJ2-7; TRBD1 might be the D (5 bases). CDR1 is MGHDK and CDR2 is SYGVNS in the germline V gene. The CDR3 has 16 amino acids. V was shortened by 1 base and J by 3 bases, with 16 bases between the two germline ends. The chain's CDR3 is CASSESRTSNDYEQYF. The CDR3 nucleotides are TGTGCCAGCAGTGAATCCCGGACAAGCAACGACTACGAGCAGTACTTC.

In regard to this clone: The same CDR3 is also encoded by other DNA sequences in this sample. The rearrangement uses TRBV3-1 (or the pseudogene TRBV3-2) and TRBJ1-5, with 8 positions matching TRBD1. The CDR3 spans 15 residues. J was trimmed by 0 bases and V by 4 bases; bases with no gene match: 2. Germline CDR1 and CDR2: LGHDT and YNNKEL (reference sequence). The DNA of the CDR3 is TGTGCCAGCAGCCTCGGACAGGGTAGCAATCAGCCCCAGCATTTT. Its protein is CASSLGQGSNQPQHF.

This clone appeared many times. V is TRBV28 and J is TRBJ1-1; TRBD1 might be the D (6 bases). Trimming pared 6 bases from V and 0 bases from J, leaving 20 bases between. The germline V gene encodes CDR1 MDHEN and CDR2 SYDVKM. The CDR3 spans 17 residues. In nucleotides, the CDR3 is TGTGCCAGCAGACAATTCACCGGGGGGCTTATGAACACTGAAGCTTTCTTT. Translating gives CASRQFTGGLMNTEAFF.

J is TRBJ1-5 and V is TRBV6-5; no reliable D call. Trimming took 5 bases from V and 0 from J, leaving 11 bases between them. Germline CDR1 reads MNHEY; CDR2 reads SVGAGI. The CDR3 sequence is 15 residues long. CDR3 region: CASSRFQDSNQPQHF. The CDR3 nucleotides are TGTGCCAGCAGTAGGTTCCAGGATAGCAATCAGCCCCAGCATTTT.

This clone was picked up a small number of times. The V call is TRBV4-2, the J call TRBJ2-3; 13 bases are a match to TRBD2. The trim removed 4 bases at V and 5 bases at J, leaving 12 bases unmatched. Germline V CDR1 and CDR2: LGHNA, YNFKEQ. The CDR3 is 18 residues long. Written as DNA, the CDR3 is TGTGCCAGCAGCCTCCCCGGGACTAGCGGGGACGATGGAGATACGCAGTATTTT. Its translation is CASSLPGTSGDDGDTQYF.

The table lists this clone with many counts. The genes are TRBV27 and TRBJ1-2; D is ambiguous. V gave up 2 bases and J gave up 5 bases, with 18 bases separating them. CDR3 length: 16 amino acids. Germline values: CDR1 MNHEY, CDR2 SMNVEV (reference sequence). The CDR3 DNA sequence: TGTGCCAGCAGTTTAACCCCGGAGGACGTAGGATATGGCTACACCTTC. Encoded protein: CASSLTPEDVGYGYTF.

V usage is TRBV4-2 and J usage is TRBJ2-6; TRBD2 aligns across 10 bases. V gave up 3 bases and J gave up 0 bases; unmatched junction bases: 11. CDR1 is LGHNA and CDR2 is YNFKEQ in the germline V gene. The CDR3 sequence is 20 residues long. The CDR3 DNA reads TGTGCCAGCAGCCAGGACGGGTATAGCGGGGGGAGCTCTGGGGCCAACGTCCTGACTTTC. This sequence encodes CASSQDGYSGGSSGANVLTF.

The count of this clone is one. V gene TRBV5-4 combines with J gene TRBJ2-5; 8 bases are shared with TRBD2. Germline values: CDR1 SGHNT, CDR2 YYREEE (reference sequence). There are 17 residues in the CDR3. V shed 0 bases, J shed 4 bases, and the junction held 11 bases outside the gene matches. The CDR3: CASSLGGRAGGGETQYF. The DNA of the CDR3 is TGTGCCAGCAGCTTGGGAGGAAGGGCGGGGGGAGGAGAGACCCAGTACTTC.

CDR3 coding DNA: TGTGCCAGCAGTTATGGACAGGGGGAGTATGGCTACACCTTC. Its translation is CASSYGQGEYGYTF. The chain links TRBV6-5 to TRBJ1-2; 10 bases align to TRBD1. The CDR3 is made up of 14 amino acids. Germline V gene sequence: CDR1 MNHEY, CDR2 SVGAGI. V shed 3 bases, J shed 5 bases, and the junction held 3 bases outside the gene matches.

The chain links TRBV11-2 to TRBJ2-2; 13 bases map to TRBD2. V shed 3 bases, J shed 1 base, and the junction held 8 bases outside the gene matches. Germline CDR1 is SGHAT and CDR2 is FQNNGV. The CDR3 is made up of 19 amino acids. The CDR3 loop reads CASSFDGLAGALNTGELFF. The CDR3, as DNA: TGTGCCAGCAGCTTCGACGGACTAGCGGGGGCCCTGAACACCGGGGAGCTGTTTTTT.

V usage is TRBV2 and J usage is TRBJ1-5; D may be TRBD1 (5 bases). The length of the CDR3 is 14 residues. Germline V gene sequence: CDR1 SNHLY, CDR2 FYNNEI. The V gene lost 1 base and the J gene lost 5 bases, with 9 bases spanning the gap. The CDR3 DNA reads as TGTGCCAGCAGTGAAGGGGGGAGGCATCAGCCCCAGCATTTT. It codes for CASSEGGRHQPQHF.

The V and J genes are TRBV3-1 (or the pseudogene TRBV3-2) and TRBJ1-1; 9 positions match TRBD1. Germline CDR1 is LGHDT and CDR2 is YNNKEL (reference sequence). The CDR3 runs to 15 residues. V lost 2 bases and J lost 4; bases outside the gene matches: 5. CDR3: CASSQFRTGATEAFF. The CDR3 nucleotides are TGTGCCAGCAGCCAATTCAGGACAGGGGCCACTGAAGCTTTCTTT.

The chain is built from TRBV6-5 and TRBJ2-5; TRBD2 matches at 9 bases. Germline-derived CDR1 and CDR2 are MNHEY and SVGAGI. V dropped 0 bases and J dropped 1; count of bases not matched to a gene: 0. This CDR3 is 15 amino acids long. CDR3 protein: CASSYSGLAQETQYF. The CDR3 region has the DNA TGTGCCAGCAGTTACTCGGGACTAGCCCAAGAGACCCAGTACTTC.

DNA for the CDR3: TGTGCCAGTAGTAGACCTCAGGGGGCTGAAGCTTTCTTT. This encodes CASSRPQGAEAFF. The chain carries TRBV19 and TRBJ1-1, with 7 nucleotides matching TRBD1. The J segment lost 6 bases and the V segment lost 4 bases, leaving 5 bases of the junction unmatched. CDR1 and CDR2 (germline): LNHDA, SQIVND (reference sequence). The CDR3 extends over 13 amino acids. The full variable domain, completed using reference TRBV19 and TRBJ1-1, is DGGITQSPKYLFRKEGQNVTLSCEQNLNHDAMYWYRQDPGQGLRLIYYSQIVNDFQKGDIAEGYSVSREKKESFPLTVTSAQKNPTAFYLCASSRPQGAEAFFGQGTRLTVV.

V gene TRBV18 combines with J gene TRBJ2-2, with 8 bases aligning to TRBD1. Germline CDR1 reads KGHSH; CDR2 reads LQKENI. The CDR3 has 17 residues. The junction had 8 bases not matched to a gene; V was cut back by 5 bases and J by 0 bases. CDR3 DNA: TGTGCCAGCTCATACCAGACAGGGGCAACGAACACCGGGGAGCTGTTTTTT. Protein: CASSYQTGATNTGELFF.

The chain joins TRBV5-4 to TRBJ1-2; 9 bases align to TRBD1. Trimming took 2 bases from V and 9 from J; bases not matched to a gene: 23. The CDR3 extends over 19 amino acids. Germline V gives CDR1 SGHNT, CDR2 YYREEE (reference sequence). CDR3 region: CASSFPPTGGFLPVTSYTF. The CDR3 coding sequence is TGTGCCAGCAGCTTTCCACCCACAGGGGGCTTCCTGCCCGTGACGAGCTACACCTTC.